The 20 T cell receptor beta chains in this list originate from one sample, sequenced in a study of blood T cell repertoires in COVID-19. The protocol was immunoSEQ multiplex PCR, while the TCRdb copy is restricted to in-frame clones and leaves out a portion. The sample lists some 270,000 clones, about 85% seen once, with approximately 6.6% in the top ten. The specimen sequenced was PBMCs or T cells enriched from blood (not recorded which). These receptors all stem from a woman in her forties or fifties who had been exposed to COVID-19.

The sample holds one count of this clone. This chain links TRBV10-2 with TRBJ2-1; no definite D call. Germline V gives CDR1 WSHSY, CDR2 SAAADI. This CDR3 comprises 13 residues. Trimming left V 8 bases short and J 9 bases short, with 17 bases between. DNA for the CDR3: TGCGCCAGCGCACCGACAATTTCCGGTGAGCAGTTCTTC. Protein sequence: CASAPTISGEQFF.

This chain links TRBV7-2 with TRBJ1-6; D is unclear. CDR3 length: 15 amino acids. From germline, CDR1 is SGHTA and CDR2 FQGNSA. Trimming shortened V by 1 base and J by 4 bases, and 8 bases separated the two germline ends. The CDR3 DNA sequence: TGTGCCAGCAGCTTAGGTGGACTATATAATTCACCCCTCCACTTT. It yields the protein CASSLGGLYNSPLHF.

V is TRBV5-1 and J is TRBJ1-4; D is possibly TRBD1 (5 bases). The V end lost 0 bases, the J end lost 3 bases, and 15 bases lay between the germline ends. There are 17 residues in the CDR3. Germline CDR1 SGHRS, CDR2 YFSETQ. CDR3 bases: TGCGCCAGCAGCTTGGCCGGGGGGATAAGGGCTAATGAAAAACTGTTTTTT. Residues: CASSLAGGIRANEKLFF.

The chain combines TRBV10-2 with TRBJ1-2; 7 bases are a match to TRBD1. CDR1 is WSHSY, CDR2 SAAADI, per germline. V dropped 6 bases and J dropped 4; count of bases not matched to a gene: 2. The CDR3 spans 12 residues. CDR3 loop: CASREGAYGYTF. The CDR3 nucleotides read TGCGCCAGCAGAGAGGGGGCCTATGGCTACACCTTC.

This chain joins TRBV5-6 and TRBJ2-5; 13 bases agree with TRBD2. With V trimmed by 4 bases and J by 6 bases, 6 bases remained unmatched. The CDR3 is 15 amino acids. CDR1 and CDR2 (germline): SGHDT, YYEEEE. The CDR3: CASSHGTSGVKTQYF. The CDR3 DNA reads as TGTGCCAGCAGCCATGGGACTAGCGGGGTTAAGACCCAGTACTTC.

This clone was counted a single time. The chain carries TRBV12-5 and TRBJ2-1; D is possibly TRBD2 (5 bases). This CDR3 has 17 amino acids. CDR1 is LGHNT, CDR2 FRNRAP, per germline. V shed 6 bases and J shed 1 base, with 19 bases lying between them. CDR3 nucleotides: TGTGCTAGTGGAGAAACCGGGAAACCGTTTTCCTACAATGAGCAGTTCTTC. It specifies CASGETGKPFSYNEQFF.

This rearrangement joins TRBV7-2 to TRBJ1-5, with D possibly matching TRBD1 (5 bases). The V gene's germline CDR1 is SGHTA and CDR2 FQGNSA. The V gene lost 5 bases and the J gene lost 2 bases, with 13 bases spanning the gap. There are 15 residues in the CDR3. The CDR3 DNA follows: TGTGCCAGCAGCCCGGGGGGGGACCGCAATCAGCCCCAGCATTTT. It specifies CASSPGGDRNQPQHF.

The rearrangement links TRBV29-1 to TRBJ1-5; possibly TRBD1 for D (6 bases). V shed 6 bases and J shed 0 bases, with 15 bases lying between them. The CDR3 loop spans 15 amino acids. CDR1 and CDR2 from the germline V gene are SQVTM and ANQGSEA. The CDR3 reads CSVEGGPDSNQPQHF. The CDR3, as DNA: TGCAGCGTCGAGGGGGGGCCCGATAGCAATCAGCCCCAGCATTTT.

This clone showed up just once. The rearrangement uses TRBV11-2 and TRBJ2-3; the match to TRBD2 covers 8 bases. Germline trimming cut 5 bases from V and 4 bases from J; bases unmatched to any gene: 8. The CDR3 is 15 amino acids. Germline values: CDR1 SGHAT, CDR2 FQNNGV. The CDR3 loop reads CASSTFSAGADTQYF. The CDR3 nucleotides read TGTGCCAGCAGCACGTTCTCAGCGGGGGCAGATACGCAGTATTTT.

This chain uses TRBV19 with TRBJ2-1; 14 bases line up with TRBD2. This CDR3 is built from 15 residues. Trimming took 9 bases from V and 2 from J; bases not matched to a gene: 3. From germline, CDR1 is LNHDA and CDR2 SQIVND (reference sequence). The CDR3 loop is CASKTSGGAYNEQFF. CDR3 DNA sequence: TGTGCCAGCAAGACTAGCGGGGGGGCCTACAATGAGCAGTTCTTC.

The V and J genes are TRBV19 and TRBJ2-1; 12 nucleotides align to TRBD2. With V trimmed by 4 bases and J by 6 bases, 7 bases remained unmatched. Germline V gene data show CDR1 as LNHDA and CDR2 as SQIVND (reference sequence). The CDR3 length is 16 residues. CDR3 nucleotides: TGTGCCAGTAGTAGGGTGGCTAGCGGGGGGGCCAATGAGCAGTTCTTC. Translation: CASSRVASGGANEQFF.

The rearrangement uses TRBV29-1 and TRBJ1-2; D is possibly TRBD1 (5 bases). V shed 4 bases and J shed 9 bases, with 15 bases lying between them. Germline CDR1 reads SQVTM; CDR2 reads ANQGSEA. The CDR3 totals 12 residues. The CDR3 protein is CSVAPGLGRYTF. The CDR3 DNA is TGCAGCGTTGCACCGGGTTTGGGGCGCTACACCTTC.

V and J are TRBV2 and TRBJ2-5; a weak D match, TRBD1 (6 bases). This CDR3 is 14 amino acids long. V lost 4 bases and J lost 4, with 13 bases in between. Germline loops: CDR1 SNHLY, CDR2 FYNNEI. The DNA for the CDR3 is TGTGCCAGCAGTGTTCAGGGGACGGTAGAGACCCAGTACTTC. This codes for CASSVQGTVETQYF.

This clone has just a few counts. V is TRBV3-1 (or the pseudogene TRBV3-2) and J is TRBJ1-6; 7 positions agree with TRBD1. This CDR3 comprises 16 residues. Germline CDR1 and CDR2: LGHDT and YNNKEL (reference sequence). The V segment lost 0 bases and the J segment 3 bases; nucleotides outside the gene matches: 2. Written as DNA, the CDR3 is TGTGCCAGCAGCCAAGAGGGGACAGTCTATAATTCACCCCTCCACTTT. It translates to CASSQEGTVYNSPLHF.

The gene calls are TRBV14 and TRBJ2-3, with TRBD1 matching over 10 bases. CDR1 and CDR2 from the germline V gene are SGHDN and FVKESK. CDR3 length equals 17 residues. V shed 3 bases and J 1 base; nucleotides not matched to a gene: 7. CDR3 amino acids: CASSQRQGALGTDTQYF. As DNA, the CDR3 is TGTGCCAGCAGCCAGAGACAGGGGGCGCTGGGCACAGATACGCAGTATTTT.

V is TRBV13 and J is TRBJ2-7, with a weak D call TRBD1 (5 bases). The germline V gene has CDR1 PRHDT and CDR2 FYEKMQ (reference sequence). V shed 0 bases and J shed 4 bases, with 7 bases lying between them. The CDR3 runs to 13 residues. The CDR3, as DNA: TGTGCCAGCAGCTTAGGTCAGGGTTACGAGCAGTACTTC. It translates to CASSLGQGYEQYF.

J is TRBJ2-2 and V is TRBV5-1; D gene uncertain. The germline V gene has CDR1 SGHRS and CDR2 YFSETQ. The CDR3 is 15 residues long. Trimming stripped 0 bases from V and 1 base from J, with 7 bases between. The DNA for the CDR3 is TGCGCCAGCAGCTTGGCACAGCTGAACACCGGGGAGCTGTTTTTT. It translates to CASSLAQLNTGELFF.

CDR3 region: CASSLRRVQTQYF. The CDR3 bases are TGTGCCAGCAGCTTACGCAGGGTACAGACCCAGTACTTC. The rearrangement links TRBV13 to TRBJ2-5; TRBD1 is a possible D gene (5 bases). The germline V gene has CDR1 PRHDT and CDR2 FYEKMQ (reference sequence). The CDR3 length is 13 residues. The V end was cut by 2 bases, the J end by 6 bases, with 10 bases between. Full variable domain (missing parts from reference TRBV13 and TRBJ2-5): AAGVIQSPRHLIKEKRETATLKCYPIPRHDTVYWYQQGPGQDPQFLISFYEKMQSDKGSIPDRFSAQQFSDYHSELNMSSLELGDSALYFCASSLRRVQTQYFGPGTRLLVL.

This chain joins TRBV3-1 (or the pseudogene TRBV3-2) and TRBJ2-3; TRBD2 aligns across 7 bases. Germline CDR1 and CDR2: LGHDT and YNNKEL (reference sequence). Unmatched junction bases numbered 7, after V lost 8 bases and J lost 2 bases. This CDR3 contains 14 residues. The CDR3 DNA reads TGTGCCAGCTCCAGCGGGGCATACACAGATACGCAGTATTTT. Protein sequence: CASSSGAYTDTQYF.

This CDR3 reads CASSKASGGFAGELFF. CDR3 coding DNA: TGTGCCAGCAGTAAGGCTAGCGGGGGGTTCGCCGGGGAGCTGTTTTTT. The chain uses TRBV2 and TRBJ2-2; 11 bases align to TRBD2. This CDR3 spans 16 amino acids. Germline CDR1 reads SNHLY; CDR2 reads FYNNEI. V dropped 5 bases and J dropped 6; count of bases not matched to a gene: 8.